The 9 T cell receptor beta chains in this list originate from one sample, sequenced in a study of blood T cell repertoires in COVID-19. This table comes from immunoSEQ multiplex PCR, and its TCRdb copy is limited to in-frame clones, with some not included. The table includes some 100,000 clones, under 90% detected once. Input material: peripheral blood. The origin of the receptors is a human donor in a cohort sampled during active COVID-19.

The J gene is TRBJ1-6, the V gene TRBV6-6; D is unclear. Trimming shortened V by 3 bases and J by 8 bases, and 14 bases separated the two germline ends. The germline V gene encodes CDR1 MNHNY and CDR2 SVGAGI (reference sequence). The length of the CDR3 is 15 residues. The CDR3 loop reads CASSYSFLEDSPLHF. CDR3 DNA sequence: TGTGCCAGCAGTTATAGTTTTCTTGAGGATTCACCCCTCCACTTT.

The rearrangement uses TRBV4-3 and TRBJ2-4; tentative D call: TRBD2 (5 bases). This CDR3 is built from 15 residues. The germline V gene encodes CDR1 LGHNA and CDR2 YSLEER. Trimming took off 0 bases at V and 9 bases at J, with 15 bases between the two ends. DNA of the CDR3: TGCGCCAGCAGCCAAGAGGTGAGGGAGTGGAGCATTCAGTACTTC. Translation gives CASSQEVREWSIQYF.

The CDR3 sequence is CASRYQGGSTGELFF. The CDR3 DNA reads TGTGCCAGCAGATACCAGGGGGGAAGCACCGGGGAGCTGTTTTTT. The chain combines TRBV2 with TRBJ2-2, with D possibly TRBD1 on 7 matching bases. The CDR3 has 15 residues. Trimming shortened V by 6 bases and J by 4 bases, and 15 bases separated the two germline ends. Germline assignment: CDR1 SNHLY and CDR2 FYNNEI.

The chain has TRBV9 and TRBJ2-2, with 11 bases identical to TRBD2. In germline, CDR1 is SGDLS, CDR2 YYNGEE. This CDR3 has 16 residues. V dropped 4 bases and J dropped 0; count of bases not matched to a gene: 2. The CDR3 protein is CASSQTSGTNTGELFF. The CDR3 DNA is TGTGCCAGCAGCCAGACTAGCGGGACGAACACCGGGGAGCTGTTTTTT. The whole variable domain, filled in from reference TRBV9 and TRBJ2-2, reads DSGVTQTPKHLITATGQRVTLRCSPRSGDLSVYWYQQSLDQGLQFLIQYYNGEERAKGNILERFSAQQFPDLHSELNLSSLELGDSALYFCASSQTSGTNTGELFFGEGSRLTVL.

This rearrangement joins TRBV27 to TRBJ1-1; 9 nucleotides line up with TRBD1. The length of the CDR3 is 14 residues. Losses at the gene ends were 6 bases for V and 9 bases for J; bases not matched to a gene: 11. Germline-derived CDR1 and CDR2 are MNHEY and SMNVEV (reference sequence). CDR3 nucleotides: TGTGCCAGCAGCTGGACAGGGGAAATGAAGCAAGCTTTCTTT. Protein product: CASSWTGEMKQAFF.

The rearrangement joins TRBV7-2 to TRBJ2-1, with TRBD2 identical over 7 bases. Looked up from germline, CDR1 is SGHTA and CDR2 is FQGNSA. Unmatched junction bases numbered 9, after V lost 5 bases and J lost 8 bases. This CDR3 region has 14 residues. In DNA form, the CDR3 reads TGTGCCAGCAGCCACCGGACTAGTCAGGATGAGCAGTTCTTC. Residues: CASSHRTSQDEQFF.

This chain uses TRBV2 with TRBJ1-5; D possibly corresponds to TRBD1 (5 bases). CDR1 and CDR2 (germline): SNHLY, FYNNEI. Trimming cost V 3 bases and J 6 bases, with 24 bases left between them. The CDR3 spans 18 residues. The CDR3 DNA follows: TGTGCCAGCAGTGAGCGGGGACGGAGCCTAACGTATTCTCAGCCCCAGCATTTT. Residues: CASSERGRSLTYSQPQHF.

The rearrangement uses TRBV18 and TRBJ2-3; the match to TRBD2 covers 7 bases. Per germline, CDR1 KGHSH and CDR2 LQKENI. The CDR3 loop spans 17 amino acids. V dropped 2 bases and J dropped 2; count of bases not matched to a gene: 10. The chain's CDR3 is CASSPSIGLVNTDTQYF. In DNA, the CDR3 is TGTGCCAGCTCACCATCGATAGGACTAGTTAACACAGATACGCAGTATTTT.

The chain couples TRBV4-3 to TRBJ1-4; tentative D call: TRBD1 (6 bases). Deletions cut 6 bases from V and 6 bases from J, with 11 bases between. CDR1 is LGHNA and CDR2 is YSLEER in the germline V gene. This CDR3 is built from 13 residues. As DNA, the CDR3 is TGCGCCAGCAGTCAACAGGGATATGAAAAACTGTTTTTT. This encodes CASSQQGYEKLFF.